Presented here are 7 T cell receptor beta chains from one specimen sequenced in a study of blood T cell repertoires in COVID-19. Some clones are missing from TCRdb's copy, which holds only in-frame ones; the method was immunoSEQ multiplex PCR. Among a few hundred thousand clones, about 85% were seen once, and the ten largest hold around 4%. What was sequenced was peripheral blood. The source is a man aged 55-75 years with acute or convalescent COVID-19.

The rearrangement joins TRBV6-1 to TRBJ1-5; TRBD1 is a possible D gene (6 bases). The CDR3 is made up of 17 amino acids. The V end lost 1 base, the J end lost 3 bases, and 16 bases lay between the germline ends. CDR1 MNHNS and CDR2 SASEGT come from the germline V gene. CDR3 loop: CASSEVTGMGDNQPQHF. CDR3 in DNA: TGTGCCAGCAGTGAAGTCACAGGGATGGGCGACAATCAGCCCCAGCATTTT.

The gene calls are TRBV27 and TRBJ2-7; 7 bases fit TRBD2. Per the germline V gene, CDR1 is MNHEY and CDR2 is SMNVEV (reference sequence). The length of the CDR3 is 14 residues. V was pared by 0 bases and J by 5 bases, with 4 bases of the junction left unmatched. Here the CDR3 DNA reads TGTGCCAGCAGTTTATCGACTAGCAACGACGAGCAGTACTTC. Translated, it gives CASSLSTSNDEQYF.

The rearrangement joins TRBV19 to TRBJ1-5; 7 nucleotides match TRBD1. J lost 0 bases, V lost 11 bases, and 10 bases had no gene match. Per germline, CDR1 LNHDA and CDR2 SQIVND (reference sequence). This CDR3 contains 15 residues. CDR3 in DNA: TGTGCCCGGGAGGGACAGCCTTATAGCAATCAGCCCCAGCATTTT. Its translation is CAREGQPYSNQPQHF.

Only one count was recorded for this clone. This chain links TRBV11-3 with TRBJ2-2; 7 nucleotides line up with TRBD1. After removal of 0 bases from V and 0 bases from J, the junction contained 7 bases not matched to a gene. This CDR3 has 18 amino acids. Looked up from germline, CDR1 is SGHNT and CDR2 is YENEEA. CDR3 residues: CASSLDRGQLSNTGELFF. The DNA of the CDR3 is TGTGCCAGCAGCTTAGATAGGGGGCAGCTCTCGAACACCGGGGAGCTGTTTTTT. Using reference TRBV11-3 and TRBJ2-2 for the parts outside the CDR3, the full variable domain is EAGVVQSPRYKIIEKKQPVAFWCNPISGHNTLYWYLQNLGQGPELLIRYENEEAVDDSQLPKDRFSAERLKGVDSTLKIQPAELGDSAVYLCASSLDRGQLSNTGELFFGEGSRLTVL.

The chain couples TRBV30 to TRBJ1-5, with 9 positions matching TRBD1. Germline V CDR1 and CDR2: GTSNPN, SVGIG (reference sequence). This CDR3 is 16 amino acids long. The trim removed 5 bases at V and 1 base at J, leaving 9 bases unmatched. The CDR3 DNA sequence: TGTGCCTGGGTAAAACAGGGGGCCGCAAGCAATCAGCCCCAGCATTTT. Its protein is CAWVKQGAASNQPQHF.

The genes are TRBV28 and TRBJ2-7, with D possibly matching TRBD2 (6 bases). Germline lookup yields CDR1 MDHEN and CDR2 SYDVKM. The CDR3 is made up of 15 amino acids. Trimming stripped 7 bases from V and 3 bases from J, with 19 bases between. The CDR3 DNA reads as TGTGCCAGCAACCCATATTTAGCGGACCACTACGAGCAGTACTTC. Protein product: CASNPYLADHYEQYF.

The V call is TRBV30, the J call TRBJ2-7; tentative D call: TRBD1 (7 bases). V was cut by 0 bases and J by 0 bases, with 15 bases left in between. Germline V gene lookup returns CDR1 GTSNPN and CDR2 SVGIG (reference sequence). The CDR3 has 16 amino acids. The CDR3 region is CAWSVSGQGGSYEQYF. The CDR3 DNA reads as TGTGCCTGGAGTGTATCAGGGCAGGGGGGCTCCTACGAGCAGTACTTC.